This T cell receptor (beta chain) was retrieved from a study of blood T cell repertoires in COVID-19. Study-wide background: Samples of COVID-19 (acute and convalescent) were obtained from the United States, Italy and Spain.

The table came from immunoSEQ multiplex PCR; TCRdb's copy has only in-frame clones and leaves some out. The table has 150,000 to 200,000 clones, just under 80% seen once. The CDR3 is 15 amino acids. Germline trimming cut 3 bases from V and 6 bases from J; bases unmatched to any gene: 8. Germline V lookup: CDR1 SGHRS, CDR2 YFSETQ. The V and J genes are TRBV5-1 and TRBJ2-7; TRBD1 aligns across 11 bases. This TCR derives from a man aged 70-80 years with active or convalescent COVID-19. The sequencing sample was made of peripheral blood. The CDR3 spells CASSSGTGGIGEQYF. The CDR3 DNA reads TGCGCCAGCAGCTCTGGGACAGGGGGAATCGGCGAGCAGTACTTC.